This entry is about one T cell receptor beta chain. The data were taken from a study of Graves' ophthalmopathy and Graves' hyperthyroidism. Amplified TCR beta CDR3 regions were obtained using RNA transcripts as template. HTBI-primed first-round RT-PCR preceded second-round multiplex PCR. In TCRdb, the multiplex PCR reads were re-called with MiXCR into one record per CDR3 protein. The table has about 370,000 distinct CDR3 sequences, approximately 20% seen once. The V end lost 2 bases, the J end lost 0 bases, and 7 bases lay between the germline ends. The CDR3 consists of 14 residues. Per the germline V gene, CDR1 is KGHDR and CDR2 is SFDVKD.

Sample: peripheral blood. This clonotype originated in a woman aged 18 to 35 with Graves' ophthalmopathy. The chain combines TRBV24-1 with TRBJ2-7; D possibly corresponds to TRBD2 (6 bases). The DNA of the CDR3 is TGTGCCACCAGTGATTCTAGCGACTCCTACGAGCAGTACTTC. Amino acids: CATSDSSDSYEQYF.